This T cell receptor (beta chain) was retrieved from a study of beta chain features in type 1 diabetes. Overall study context: Across every sample, around 98 million sorted cells were examined in total.

Worth noting for this clone: The antigen is unknown.

The V gene lost 5 bases and the J gene lost 0 bases, with 4 bases spanning the gap. Germline V CDR1 and CDR2: SEHNR, FQNEAQ (reference sequence). The CDR3 runs to 12 residues. Regarding the study as a whole: Sampled from patients, naive, central memory and Treg TCRB repertoires appeared more similar than those sampled from healthy donors. cDNA sequencing could over-represent cells with high TCR expression. Patients with Type 1 diabetes showed moderately but significantly shorter TCRB CDR3s in all four CD4+ subsets.

There was one heparinised blood draw per donor, averaging roughly 110 mL. What was sequenced were expressed TCRB transcripts, since all of the isolated RNA had been reverse transcribed. TCRdb's copy holds only in-frame clones and misses some; the assay was immunoSEQ multiplex PCR. The sample includes just under 150,000 clones, around an eighth seen only once; the top ten take roughly 1.4%. This sequence originates from a man between 18 and 35 years old with type 1 diabetes. Sequenced material: central memory CD4+ T cells from blood. The chain uses TRBV7-9 and TRBJ2-5; no reliable D call. CDR3 DNA: TGTGCCAGCAGCCCATACCAAGAGACCCAGTACTTC. Protein: CASSPYQETQYF.